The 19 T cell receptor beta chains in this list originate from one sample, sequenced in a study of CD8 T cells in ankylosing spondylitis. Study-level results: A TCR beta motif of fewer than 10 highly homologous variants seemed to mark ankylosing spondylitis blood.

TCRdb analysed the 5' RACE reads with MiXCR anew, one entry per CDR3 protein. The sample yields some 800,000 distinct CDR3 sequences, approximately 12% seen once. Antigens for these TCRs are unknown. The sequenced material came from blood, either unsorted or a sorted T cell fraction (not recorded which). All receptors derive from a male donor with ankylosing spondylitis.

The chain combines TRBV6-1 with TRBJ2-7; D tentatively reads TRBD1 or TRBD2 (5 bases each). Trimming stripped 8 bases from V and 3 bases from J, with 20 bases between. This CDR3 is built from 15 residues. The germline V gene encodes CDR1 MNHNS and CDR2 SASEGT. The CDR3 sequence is CASALFGGAYYEQYF. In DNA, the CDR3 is TGTGCCAGCGCCCTTTTTGGGGGTGCGTACTACGAGCAGTACTTC.

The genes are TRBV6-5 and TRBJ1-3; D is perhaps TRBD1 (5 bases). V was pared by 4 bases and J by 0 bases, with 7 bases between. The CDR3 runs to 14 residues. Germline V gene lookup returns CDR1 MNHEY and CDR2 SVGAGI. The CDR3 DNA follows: TGTGCCAGCAGTTTCGACAGCTCTGGAAACACCATATATTTT. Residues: CASSFDSSGNTIYF.

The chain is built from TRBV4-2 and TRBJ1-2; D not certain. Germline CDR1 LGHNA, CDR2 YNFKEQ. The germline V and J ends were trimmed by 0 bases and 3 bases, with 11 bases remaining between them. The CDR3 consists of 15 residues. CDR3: CASSQDGFLDYGYTF. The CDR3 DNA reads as TGTGCCAGCAGCCAAGATGGGTTCCTCGACTATGGCTACACCTTC.

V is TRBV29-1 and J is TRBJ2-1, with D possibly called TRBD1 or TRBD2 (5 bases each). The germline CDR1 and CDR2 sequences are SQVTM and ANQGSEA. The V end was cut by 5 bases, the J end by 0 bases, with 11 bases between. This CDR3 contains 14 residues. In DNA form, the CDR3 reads TGCAGCGTTTTAAAGGGGAGCTCCTACAATGAGCAGTTCTTC. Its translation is CSVLKGSSYNEQFF.

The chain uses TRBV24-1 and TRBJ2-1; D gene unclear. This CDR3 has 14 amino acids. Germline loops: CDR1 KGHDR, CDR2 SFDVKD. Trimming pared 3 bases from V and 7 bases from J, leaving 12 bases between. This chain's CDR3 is CATSDIGTNNEQFF. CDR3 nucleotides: TGTGCCACCAGTGATATCGGAACTAATAATGAGCAGTTCTTC.

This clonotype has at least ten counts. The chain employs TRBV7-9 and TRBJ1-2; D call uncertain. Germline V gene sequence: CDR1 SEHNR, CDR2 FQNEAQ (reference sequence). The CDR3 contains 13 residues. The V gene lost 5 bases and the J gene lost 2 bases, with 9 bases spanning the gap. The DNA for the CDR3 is TGTGCCAGCAGCCGTGGGTCAAACTATGGCTACACCTTC. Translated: CASSRGSNYGYTF.

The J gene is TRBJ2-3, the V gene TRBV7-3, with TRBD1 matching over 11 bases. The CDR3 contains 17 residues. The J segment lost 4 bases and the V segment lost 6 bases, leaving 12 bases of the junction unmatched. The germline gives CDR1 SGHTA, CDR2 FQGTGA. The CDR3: CASSLYHGTGGPDTQYF. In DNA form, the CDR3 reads TGTGCCAGCAGTCTGTACCATGGGACAGGGGGACCAGATACGCAGTATTTT.

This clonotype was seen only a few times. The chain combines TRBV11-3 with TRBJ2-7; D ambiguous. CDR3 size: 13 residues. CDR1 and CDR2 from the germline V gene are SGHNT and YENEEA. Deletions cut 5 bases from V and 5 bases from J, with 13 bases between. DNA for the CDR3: TGTGCCAGCAGCCCCGGGTGGCGTCACGAGCAGTACTTC. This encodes CASSPGWRHEQYF.

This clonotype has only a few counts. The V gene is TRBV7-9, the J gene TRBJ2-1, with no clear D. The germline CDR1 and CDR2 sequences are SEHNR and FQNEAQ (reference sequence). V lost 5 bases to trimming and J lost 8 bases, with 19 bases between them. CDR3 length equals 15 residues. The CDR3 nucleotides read TGTGCCAGCAGCCCCTACCCTGCTTATGGGGATGAGCAGTTCTTC. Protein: CASSPYPAYGDEQFF.

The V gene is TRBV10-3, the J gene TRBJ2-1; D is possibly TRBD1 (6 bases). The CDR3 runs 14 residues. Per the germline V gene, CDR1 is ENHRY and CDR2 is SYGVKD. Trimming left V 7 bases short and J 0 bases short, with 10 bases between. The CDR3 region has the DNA TGTGCCATCATGTCAGGGGTCTCCTACAATGAGCAGTTCTTC. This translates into CAIMSGVSYNEQFF.

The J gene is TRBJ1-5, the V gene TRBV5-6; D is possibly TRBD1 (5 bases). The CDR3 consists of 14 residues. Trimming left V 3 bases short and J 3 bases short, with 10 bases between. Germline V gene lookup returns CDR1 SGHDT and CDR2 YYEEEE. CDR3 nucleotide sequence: TGTGCCAGCAGCTCAGGGATATTCAATCAGCCCCAGCATTTT. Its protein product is CASSSGIFNQPQHF.

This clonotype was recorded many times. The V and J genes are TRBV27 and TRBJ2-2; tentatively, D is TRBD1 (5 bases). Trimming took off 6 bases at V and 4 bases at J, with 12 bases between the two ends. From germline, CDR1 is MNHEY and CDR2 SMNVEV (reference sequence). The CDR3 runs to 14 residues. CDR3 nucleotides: TGTGCCAGCAGGATCAGGGTGCGCACCGGGGAGCTGTTTTTT. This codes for CASRIRVRTGELFF.

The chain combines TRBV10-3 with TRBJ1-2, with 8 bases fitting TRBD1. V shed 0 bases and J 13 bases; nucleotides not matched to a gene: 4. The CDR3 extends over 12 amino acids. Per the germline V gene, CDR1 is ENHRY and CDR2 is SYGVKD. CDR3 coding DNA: TGTGCCATCAGTGAGTCAAGGACAGGGATCACCTTC. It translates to CAISESRTGITF.

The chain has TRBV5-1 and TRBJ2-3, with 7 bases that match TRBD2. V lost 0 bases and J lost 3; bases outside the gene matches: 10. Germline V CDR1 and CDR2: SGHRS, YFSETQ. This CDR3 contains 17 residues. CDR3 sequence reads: CASSLASGVGGTDTQYF. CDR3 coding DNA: TGCGCCAGCAGCTTGGCCAGCGGGGTCGGAGGGACAGATACGCAGTATTTT.

CDR3 sequence reads: CASSPGSKSTGELFF. CDR3 nucleotides: TGTGCCAGCTCCCCCGGGTCCAAGAGCACCGGGGAGCTGTTTTTT. The chain employs TRBV18 and TRBJ2-2, with no clear D. CDR3 length: 15 amino acids. V was pared by 6 bases and J by 4 bases, with 15 bases between. The germline gives CDR1 KGHSH, CDR2 LQKENI.

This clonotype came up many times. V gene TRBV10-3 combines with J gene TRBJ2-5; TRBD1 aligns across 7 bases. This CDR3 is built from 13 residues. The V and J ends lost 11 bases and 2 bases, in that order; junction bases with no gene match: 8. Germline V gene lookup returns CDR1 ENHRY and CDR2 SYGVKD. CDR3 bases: TGTGCCGCCTCGTGGGACAGACAAGAGACCCAGTACTTC. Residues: CAASWDRQETQYF.

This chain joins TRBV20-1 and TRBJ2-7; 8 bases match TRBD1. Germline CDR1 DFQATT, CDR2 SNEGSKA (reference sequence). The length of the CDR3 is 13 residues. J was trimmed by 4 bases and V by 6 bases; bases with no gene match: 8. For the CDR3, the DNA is TGCAGTGCCCGACAGGGGCAAAGGTACGAGCAGTACTTC. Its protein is CSARQGQRYEQYF.

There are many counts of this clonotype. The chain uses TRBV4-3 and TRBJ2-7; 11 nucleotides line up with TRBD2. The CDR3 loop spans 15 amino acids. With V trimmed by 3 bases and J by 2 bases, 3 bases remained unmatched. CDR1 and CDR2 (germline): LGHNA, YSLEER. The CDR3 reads CASSHSTSGAYEQYF. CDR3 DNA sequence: TGCGCCAGCAGCCACTCGACTAGCGGGGCCTACGAGCAGTACTTC.

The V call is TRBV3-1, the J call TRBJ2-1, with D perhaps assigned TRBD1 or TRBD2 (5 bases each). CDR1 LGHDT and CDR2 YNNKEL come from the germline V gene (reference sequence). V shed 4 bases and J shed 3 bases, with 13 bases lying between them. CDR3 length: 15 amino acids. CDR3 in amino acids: CASSLRDPRYNEQFF. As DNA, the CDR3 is TGTGCCAGCAGCCTCCGGGACCCTCGCTACAATGAGCAGTTCTTC.